This TCR beta chain was found in a study of breast tumors, draining lymph nodes, adjacent tissues. Notes on the study in general: Compared with lymph nodes, tumors were less diverse; compared with nontumor tissue, more. Luminal-like breast cancer showed significantly greater tumor-nontumor repertoire similarity than basal-like breast cancer did.

With respect to this clonotype: Its antigen is not known. A read error is possible here, since a much larger clone lies one base away.

Axillary draining lymph nodes of breast cancer patients supplied the node samples. This CDR3 comprises 14 residues. Germline V CDR1 and CDR2: MNHNS, SASEGT. Trimming removed 7 bases from V and 3 bases from J, with 16 bases in between. Via MiXCR, TCRdb re-called the multiplex PCR reads, giving one row per CDR3 protein. The sample has around 300,000 distinct CDR3 sequences; roughly 31% are singletons. What was sequenced was axillary lymph node tissue. This clonotype was sampled from a female donor with breast cancer. Some clones in this sample may be carry-over from other donors' samples. The genes are TRBV6-1 and TRBJ2-7; D might be TRBD1 or TRBD2, each matching 5 bases. CDR3 in DNA: TGTGCCAGCATTCGGGACGGGGAGTTCTACGAGCAGTACTTC. This sequence encodes CASIRDGEFYEQYF.